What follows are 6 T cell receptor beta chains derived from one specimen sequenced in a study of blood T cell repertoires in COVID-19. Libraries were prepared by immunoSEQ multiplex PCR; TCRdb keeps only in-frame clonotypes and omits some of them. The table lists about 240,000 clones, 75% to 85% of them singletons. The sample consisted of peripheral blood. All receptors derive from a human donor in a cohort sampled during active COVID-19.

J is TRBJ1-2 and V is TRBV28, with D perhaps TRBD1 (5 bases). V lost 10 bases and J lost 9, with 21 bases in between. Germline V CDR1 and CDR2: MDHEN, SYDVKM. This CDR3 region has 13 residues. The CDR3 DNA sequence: TGTGCCATCAGAGGGGCAGCTGTGAGGAGCTACACCTTC. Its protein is CAIRGAAVRSYTF.

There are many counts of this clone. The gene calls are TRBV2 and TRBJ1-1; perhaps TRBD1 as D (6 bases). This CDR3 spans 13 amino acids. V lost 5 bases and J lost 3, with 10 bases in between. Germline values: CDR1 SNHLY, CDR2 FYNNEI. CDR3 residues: CASSRKGDTEAFF. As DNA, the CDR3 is TGTGCCAGCAGTCGGAAGGGGGACACTGAAGCTTTCTTT.

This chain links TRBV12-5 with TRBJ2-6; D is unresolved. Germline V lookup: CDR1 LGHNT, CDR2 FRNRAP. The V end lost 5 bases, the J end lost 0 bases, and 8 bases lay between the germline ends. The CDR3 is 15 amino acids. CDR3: CASGPHTSGANVLTF. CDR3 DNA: TGTGCTAGTGGTCCTCACACCTCTGGGGCCAACGTCCTGACTTTC.

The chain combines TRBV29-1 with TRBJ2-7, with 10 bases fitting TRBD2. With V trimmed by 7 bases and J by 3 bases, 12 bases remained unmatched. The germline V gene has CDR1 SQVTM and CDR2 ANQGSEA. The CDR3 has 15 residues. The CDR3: CSAMSERGGFYEQYF. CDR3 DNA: TGCAGCGCTATGTCCGAGCGGGGGGGTTTCTACGAGCAGTACTTC.

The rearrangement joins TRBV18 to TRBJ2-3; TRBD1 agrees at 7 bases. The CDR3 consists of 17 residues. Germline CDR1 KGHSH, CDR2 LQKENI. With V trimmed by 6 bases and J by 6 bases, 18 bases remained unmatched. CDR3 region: CASSAPGGTGVTDTQYF. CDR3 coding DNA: TGTGCCAGCTCGGCGCCAGGAGGAACAGGGGTAACTGATACGCAGTATTTT.

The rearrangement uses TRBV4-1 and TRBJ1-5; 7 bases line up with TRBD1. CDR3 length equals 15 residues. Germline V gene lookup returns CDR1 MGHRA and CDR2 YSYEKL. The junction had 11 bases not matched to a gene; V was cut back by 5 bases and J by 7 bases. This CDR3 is CASSYTQGNLQPQHF. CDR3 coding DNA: TGCGCCAGCAGCTACACACAGGGGAATCTCCAGCCCCAGCATTTT.